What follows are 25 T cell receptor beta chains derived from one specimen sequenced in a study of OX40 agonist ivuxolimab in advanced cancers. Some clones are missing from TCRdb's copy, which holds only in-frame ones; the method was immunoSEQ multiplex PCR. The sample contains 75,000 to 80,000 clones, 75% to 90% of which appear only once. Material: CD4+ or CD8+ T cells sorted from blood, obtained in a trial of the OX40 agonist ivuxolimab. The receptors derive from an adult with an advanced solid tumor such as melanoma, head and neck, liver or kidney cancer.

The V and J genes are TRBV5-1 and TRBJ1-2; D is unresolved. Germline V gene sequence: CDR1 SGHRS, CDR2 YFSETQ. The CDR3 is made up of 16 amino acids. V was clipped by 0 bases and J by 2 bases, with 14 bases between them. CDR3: CASSLARGSGNYGYTF. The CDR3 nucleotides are TGCGCCAGCAGCTTGGCCCGAGGGTCCGGCAACTATGGCTACACCTTC.

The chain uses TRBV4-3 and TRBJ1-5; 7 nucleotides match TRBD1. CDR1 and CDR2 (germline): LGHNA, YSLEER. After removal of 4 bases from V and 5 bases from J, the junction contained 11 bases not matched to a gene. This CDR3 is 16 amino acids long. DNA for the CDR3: TGCGCCAGCAGCCTCCACTACCTCGACAGGGATCAGCCCCAGCATTTT. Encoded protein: CASSLHYLDRDQPQHF.

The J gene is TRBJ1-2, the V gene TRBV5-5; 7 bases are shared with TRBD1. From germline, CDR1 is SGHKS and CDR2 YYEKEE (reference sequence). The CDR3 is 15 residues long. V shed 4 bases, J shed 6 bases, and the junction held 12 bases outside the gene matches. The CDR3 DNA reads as TGTGCCAGCAGCCCGGGCGACAGGGTGGGCCATGGCTACACCTTC. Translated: CASSPGDRVGHGYTF.

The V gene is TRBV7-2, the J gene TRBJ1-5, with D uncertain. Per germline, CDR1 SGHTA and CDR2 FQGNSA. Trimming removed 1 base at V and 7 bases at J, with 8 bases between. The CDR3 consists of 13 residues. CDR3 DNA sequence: TGTGCCAGCAGCTTAGTCCGCGGCCAGCCCCAGCATTTT. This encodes CASSLVRGQPQHF.

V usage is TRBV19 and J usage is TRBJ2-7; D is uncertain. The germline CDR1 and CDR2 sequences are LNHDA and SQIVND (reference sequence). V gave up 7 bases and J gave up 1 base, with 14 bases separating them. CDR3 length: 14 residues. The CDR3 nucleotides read TGTGCCAGTACGGCCAGGAGAGATTCCTACGAGCAGTACTTC. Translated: CASTARRDSYEQYF.

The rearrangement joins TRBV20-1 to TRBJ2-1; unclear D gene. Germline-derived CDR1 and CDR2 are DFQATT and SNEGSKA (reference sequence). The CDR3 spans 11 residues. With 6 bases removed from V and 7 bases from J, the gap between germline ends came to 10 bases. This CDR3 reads CSARGTNEQFF. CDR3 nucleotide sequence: TGCAGTGCGCGAGGAACGAATGAGCAGTTCTTC.

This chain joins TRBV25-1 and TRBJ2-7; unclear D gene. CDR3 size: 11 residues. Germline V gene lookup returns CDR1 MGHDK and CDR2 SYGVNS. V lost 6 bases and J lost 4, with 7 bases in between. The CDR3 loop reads CASRDRYEQYF. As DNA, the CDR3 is TGTGCCAGCAGAGACCGGTACGAGCAGTACTTC.

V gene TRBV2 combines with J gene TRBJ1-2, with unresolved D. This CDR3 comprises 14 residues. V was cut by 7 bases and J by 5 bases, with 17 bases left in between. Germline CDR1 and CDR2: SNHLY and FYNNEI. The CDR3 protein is CASKLGISQYGYTF. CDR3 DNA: TGTGCCAGCAAGCTTGGGATTTCCCAATATGGCTACACCTTC.

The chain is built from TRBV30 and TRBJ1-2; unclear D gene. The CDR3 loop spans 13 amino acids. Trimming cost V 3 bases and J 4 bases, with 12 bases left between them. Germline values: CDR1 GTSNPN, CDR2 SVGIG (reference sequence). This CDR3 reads CAWRKDISYGYTF. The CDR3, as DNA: TGTGCCTGGAGGAAAGACATTTCCTATGGCTACACCTTC.

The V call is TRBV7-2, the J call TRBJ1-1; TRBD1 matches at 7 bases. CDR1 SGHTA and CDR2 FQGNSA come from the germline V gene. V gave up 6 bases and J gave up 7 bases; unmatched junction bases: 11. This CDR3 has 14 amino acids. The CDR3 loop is CASSFNRGVSEAFF. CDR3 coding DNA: TGTGCCAGCAGTTTCAACAGGGGAGTGAGTGAAGCTTTCTTT.

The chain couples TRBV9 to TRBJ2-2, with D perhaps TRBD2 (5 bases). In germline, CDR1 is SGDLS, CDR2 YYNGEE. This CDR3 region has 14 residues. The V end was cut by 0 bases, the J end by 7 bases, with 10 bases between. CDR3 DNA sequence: TGTGCCAGCAGCGTAGCCGGGGAAGGCGGGGAGCTGTTTTTT. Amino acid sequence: CASSVAGEGGELFF.

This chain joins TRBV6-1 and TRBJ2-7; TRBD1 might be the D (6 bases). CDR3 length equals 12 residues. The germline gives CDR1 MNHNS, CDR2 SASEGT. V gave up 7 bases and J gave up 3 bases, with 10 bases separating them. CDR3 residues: CASKGDHYEQYF. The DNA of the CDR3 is TGTGCCAGCAAGGGGGACCACTACGAGCAGTACTTC.

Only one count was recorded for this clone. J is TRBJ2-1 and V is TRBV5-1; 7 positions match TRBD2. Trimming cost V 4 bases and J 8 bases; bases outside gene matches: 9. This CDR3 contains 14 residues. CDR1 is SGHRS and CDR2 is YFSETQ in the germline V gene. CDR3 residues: CASSIGAGVYEQFF. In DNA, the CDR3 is TGCGCCAGCAGCATCGGTGCGGGGGTGTATGAGCAGTTCTTC.

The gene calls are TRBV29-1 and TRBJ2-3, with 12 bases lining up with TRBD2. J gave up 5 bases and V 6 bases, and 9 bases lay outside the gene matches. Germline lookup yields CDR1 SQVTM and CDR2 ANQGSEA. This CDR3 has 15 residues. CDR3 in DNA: TGCAGCGTAATTAGGACTAGCGGGATGGGAGATACGCAGTATTTT. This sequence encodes CSVIRTSGMGDTQYF.

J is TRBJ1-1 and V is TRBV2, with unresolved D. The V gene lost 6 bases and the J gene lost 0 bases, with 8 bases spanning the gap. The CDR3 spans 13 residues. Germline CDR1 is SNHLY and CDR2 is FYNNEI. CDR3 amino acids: CASRSDLNTEAFF. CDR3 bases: TGTGCCAGCAGATCAGACCTGAACACTGAAGCTTTCTTT.

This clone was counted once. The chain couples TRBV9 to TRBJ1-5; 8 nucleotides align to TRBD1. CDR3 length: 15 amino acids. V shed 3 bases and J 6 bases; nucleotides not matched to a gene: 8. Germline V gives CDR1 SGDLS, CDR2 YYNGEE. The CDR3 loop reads CASSAQTGEGQPQHF. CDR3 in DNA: TGTGCCAGCAGCGCCCAGACAGGGGAAGGTCAGCCCCAGCATTTT.

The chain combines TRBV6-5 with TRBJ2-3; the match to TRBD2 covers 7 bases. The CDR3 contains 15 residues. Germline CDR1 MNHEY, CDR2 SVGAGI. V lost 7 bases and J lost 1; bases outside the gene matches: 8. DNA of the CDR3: TGTGCCAGCACCTTAAGCGGGGCGCGCACAGATACGCAGTATTTT. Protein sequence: CASTLSGARTDTQYF.

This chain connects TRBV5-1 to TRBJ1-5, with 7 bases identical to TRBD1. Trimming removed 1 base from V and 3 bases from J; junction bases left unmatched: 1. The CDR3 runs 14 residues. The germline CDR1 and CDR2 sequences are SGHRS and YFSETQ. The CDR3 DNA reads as TGCGCCAGCAGCTTGACAGGGGACAATCAGCCCCAGCATTTT. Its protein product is CASSLTGDNQPQHF.

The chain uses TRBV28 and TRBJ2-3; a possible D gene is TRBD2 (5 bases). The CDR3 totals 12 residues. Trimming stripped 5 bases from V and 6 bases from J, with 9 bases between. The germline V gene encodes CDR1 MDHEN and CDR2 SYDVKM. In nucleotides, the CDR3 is TGTGCCAGCAGTCTTGAGCGGGATACGCAGTATTTT. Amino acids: CASSLERDTQYF. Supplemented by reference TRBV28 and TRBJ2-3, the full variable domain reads DVKVTQSSRYLVKRTGEKVFLECVQDMDHENMFWYRQDPGLGLRLIYFSYDVKMKEKGDIPEGYSVSREKKERFSLILESASTNQTSMYLCASSLERDTQYFGPGTRLTVL.

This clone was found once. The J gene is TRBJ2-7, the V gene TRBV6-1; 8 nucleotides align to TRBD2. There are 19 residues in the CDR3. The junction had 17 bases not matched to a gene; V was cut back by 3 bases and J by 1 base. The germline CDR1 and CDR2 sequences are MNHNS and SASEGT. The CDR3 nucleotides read TGTGCCAGCAGTGACCCCGACCTGGGACTAGTCCCGCTTTCCTACGAGCAGTACTTC. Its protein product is CASSDPDLGLVPLSYEQYF.

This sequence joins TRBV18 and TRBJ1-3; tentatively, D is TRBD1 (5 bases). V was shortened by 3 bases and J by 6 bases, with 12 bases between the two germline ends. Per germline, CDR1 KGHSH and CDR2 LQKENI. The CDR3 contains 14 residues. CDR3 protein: CASSPPSGPNTIYF. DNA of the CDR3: TGTGCCAGCTCACCGCCCTCGGGGCCAAACACCATATATTTT.

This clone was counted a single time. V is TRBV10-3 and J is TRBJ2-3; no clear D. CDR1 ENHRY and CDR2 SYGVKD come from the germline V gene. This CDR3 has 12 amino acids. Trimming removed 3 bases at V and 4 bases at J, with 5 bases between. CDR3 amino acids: CAISERADTQYF. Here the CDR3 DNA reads TGTGCCATCAGTGAACGGGCAGATACGCAGTATTTT.

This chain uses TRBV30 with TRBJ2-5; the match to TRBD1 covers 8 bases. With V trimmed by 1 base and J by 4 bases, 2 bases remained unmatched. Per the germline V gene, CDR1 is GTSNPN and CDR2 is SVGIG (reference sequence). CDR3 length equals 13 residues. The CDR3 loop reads CAWSAGGGETQYF. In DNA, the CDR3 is TGTGCCTGGAGTGCAGGGGGCGGAGAGACCCAGTACTTC. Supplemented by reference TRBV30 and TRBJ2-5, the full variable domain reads SQTIHQWPATLVQPVGSPLSLECTVEGTSNPNLYWYRQAAGRGLQLLFYSVGIGQISSEVPQNLSASRPQDRQFILSSKKLLLSDSGFYLCAWSAGGGETQYFGPGTRLLVL.

In nucleotides, the CDR3 is TGTGCCAGCAGCTTAGGGGGACTAGTAGGAGATACGCAGTATTTT. This encodes CASSLGGLVGDTQYF. The chain combines TRBV7-3 with TRBJ2-3; 8 bases align to TRBD2. This CDR3 spans 15 amino acids. Unmatched junction bases numbered 6, after V lost 2 bases and J lost 5 bases. Germline V gene sequence: CDR1 SGHTA, CDR2 FQGTGA.

The CDR3 is CASSRSPYNEQFF. CDR3 DNA: TGTGCCAGCAGCCGCAGTCCCTACAATGAGCAGTTCTTC. The rearrangement links TRBV7-2 to TRBJ2-1; D not certain. Germline V gene sequence: CDR1 SGHTA, CDR2 FQGNSA. V was pared by 5 bases and J by 2 bases, with 7 bases between. CDR3 length: 13 residues.